The 15 T cell receptor beta chains listed next were all sequenced from one sample in a study of T cell repertoires in cytomegalovirus infection. TCRdb itself ran the reads through MiXCR, one entry per CDR3 protein. Of around 740,000 distinct CDR3 sequences listed, roughly a third were seen once; the top ten hold under 3.5%. What was sequenced was PBMCs. Source of these receptors: a human donor in good health (CMV status not recorded). Some clones in this sample may be carry-over from other donors' samples.

V gene TRBV20-1 combines with J gene TRBJ2-1, with TRBD2 matching over 11 bases. Germline values: CDR1 DFQATT, CDR2 SNEGSKA (reference sequence). The CDR3 has 12 amino acids. The CDR3: CSVAGGPSEQFF. In nucleotides, the CDR3 is TGCAGCGTAGCGGGAGGGCCTAGTGAGCAGTTCTTC.

V usage is TRBV5-4 and J usage is TRBJ2-7; a weak D match, TRBD1 (6 bases). With 5 bases removed from V and 6 bases from J, the gap between germline ends came to 21 bases. Germline assignment: CDR1 SGHNT and CDR2 YYREEE (reference sequence). This CDR3 spans 15 amino acids. CDR3 DNA: TGTGCCAGCAGACCTGACAGGAATTCTCCTGGCGAGCAGTACTTC. Translated, it gives CASRPDRNSPGEQYF.

Concerning this clonotype: With a much larger clone just one base away, this may be a read error. Since no conserved phenylalanine or tryptophan closes the CDR3, a read error is the likely cause. The CDR3 DNA reads TGTGCCAGCAGCTTAGGTCCCAGAAATGAGCAGTTCTTA. Amino acid sequence: CASSLGPRNEQFL. J is TRBJ2-1 and V is TRBV7-9; the D is unclear. Germline values: CDR1 SEHNR, CDR2 FQNEAQ (reference sequence). Trimming pared 1 base from V and 7 bases from J, leaving 8 bases between. The CDR3 runs 13 residues.

The chain joins TRBV4-2 to TRBJ2-7, with TRBD1 matching over 8 bases. CDR1 LGHNA and CDR2 YNFKEQ come from the germline V gene. V shed 0 bases and J 1 base; nucleotides not matched to a gene: 5. This CDR3 contains 16 residues. CDR3: CASSQDQGALSYEQYF. As DNA, the CDR3 is TGTGCCAGCAGCCAAGATCAGGGGGCCCTGTCCTACGAGCAGTACTTC.

The rearrangement joins TRBV6-4 to TRBJ2-6; possible D gene TRBD1, 6 bases. The V end was cut by 6 bases, the J end by 3 bases, with 12 bases between. The CDR3 contains 15 residues. Germline assignment: CDR1 MRHNA and CDR2 SNTAGT. The CDR3 DNA sequence: TGTGCCAGCAGCAACTCAGGGGTTGGGGCCAACGTCCTGACTTTC. Translating gives CASSNSGVGANVLTF.

This clonotype was picked up a small number of times. This chain uses TRBV7-2 with TRBJ1-4; no clear D. The germline V gene encodes CDR1 SGHTA and CDR2 FQGNSA. Trimming took off 2 bases at V and 6 bases at J, with 10 bases between the two ends. This CDR3 spans 14 amino acids. The CDR3 DNA reads as TGTGCCAGCAGCTTATCGGCAAAAGATGAAAAACTGTTTTTT. As protein: CASSLSAKDEKLFF.

This clonotype has just a few counts. J is TRBJ2-1 and V is TRBV6-1; a weak D match, TRBD2 (5 bases). Per the germline V gene, CDR1 is MNHNS and CDR2 is SASEGT. Trimming pared 6 bases from V and 12 bases from J, leaving 18 bases between. There are 13 residues in the CDR3. CDR3 DNA: TGTGCCAGCAGACTTCGTCGGGAAACGGGGCAGTTCTTC. Its translation is CASRLRRETGQFF.

This clonotype was observed a handful of times. The chain is built from TRBV7-6 and TRBJ1-1, with no clear D. Trimming stripped 1 base from V and 5 bases from J, with 8 bases between. CDR1 SGHVS and CDR2 FNYEAQ come from the germline V gene. The CDR3 extends over 13 amino acids. The CDR3 is CASSLGQQTEAFF. The DNA of the CDR3 is TGTGCCAGCAGCTTAGGCCAGCAAACTGAAGCTTTCTTT.

This clonotype has only a few counts. This chain connects TRBV30 to TRBJ1-1; D remains ambiguous. CDR3 length equals 15 residues. The V gene lost 5 bases and the J gene lost 0 bases, with 16 bases spanning the gap. Germline V gene lookup returns CDR1 GTSNPN and CDR2 SVGIG (reference sequence). The CDR3 spells CAWGGPQPMNTEAFF. CDR3 DNA: TGTGCCTGGGGAGGTCCCCAGCCCATGAACACTGAAGCTTTCTTT. The variable domain in full, with the rest retrieved from reference TRBV30 and TRBJ1-1, is SQTIHQWPATLVQPVGSPLSLECTVEGTSNPNLYWYRQAAGRGLQLLFYSVGIGQISSEVPQNLSASRPQDRQFILSSKKLLLSDSGFYLCAWGGPQPMNTEAFFGQGTRLTVV.

With regard to this clonotype: A junction end diverges from the germline sequence, so it may reflect a read error. The V and J genes are TRBV7-7 and TRBJ1-1, with 7 bases lining up with TRBD1. CDR3 length: 16 residues. The germline V gene encodes CDR1 SSHAT and CDR2 FNYEAQ (reference sequence). CDR3 region: CASSPRQGPMNTEAFF. The CDR3 coding sequence is TGTGCTAGCAGCCCTAGACAGGGCCCTATGAACACTGAAGCTTTCTTT.

This clonotype has a handful of counts. The chain couples TRBV10-3 to TRBJ2-7; possibly TRBD1 or TRBD2 for D (5 bases each). The ends were cut back, 6 bases at V and 0 bases at J, with 12 bases in the middle. The CDR3 consists of 14 residues. Germline CDR1 ENHRY, CDR2 SYGVKD. The CDR3 nucleotides are TGTGCCATCAGGAGGGGCCCAGACTCCTACGAGCAGTACTTC. Amino acid sequence: CAIRRGPDSYEQYF.

The CDR3 sequence is CAIGGRANYGYTF. DNA of the CDR3: TGTGCCATAGGGGGCAGGGCTAACTATGGCTACACCTTC. The chain is built from TRBV28 and TRBJ1-2; 7 bases align to TRBD1. V trimming: 10 bases; J trimming: 0 bases; junction bases outside the gene matches: 5. The germline gives CDR1 MDHEN, CDR2 SYDVKM. CDR3 length: 13 residues.

This chain uses TRBV19 with TRBJ2-1; maybe TRBD2 (5 bases). Looked up from germline, CDR1 is LNHDA and CDR2 is SQIVND (reference sequence). The V end was cut by 7 bases, the J end by 10 bases, with 11 bases between. This CDR3 spans 11 amino acids. The CDR3 reads CASKGVREQFF. In DNA form, the CDR3 reads TGTGCCAGTAAGGGAGTCAGGGAGCAGTTCTTC.

This chain connects TRBV4-3 to TRBJ1-2; D not resolved. The CDR3 is 12 amino acids. Looked up from germline, CDR1 is LGHNA and CDR2 is YSLEER. The V gene lost 2 bases and the J gene lost 7 bases, with 8 bases spanning the gap. CDR3 sequence reads: CASSQNPGGYTF. CDR3 bases: TGCGCCAGCAGCCAAAACCCGGGTGGCTACACCTTC.

This clonotype was found many times. The J gene is TRBJ2-3, the V gene TRBV7-3; 7 nucleotides match TRBD1. The CDR3 runs 14 residues. Unmatched junction bases numbered 8, after V lost 6 bases and J lost 5 bases. The germline CDR1 and CDR2 sequences are SGHTA and FQGTGA. This CDR3 reads CASRRQGWEDTQYF. CDR3 nucleotides: TGTGCCAGCAGGCGACAGGGTTGGGAAGATACGCAGTATTTT.